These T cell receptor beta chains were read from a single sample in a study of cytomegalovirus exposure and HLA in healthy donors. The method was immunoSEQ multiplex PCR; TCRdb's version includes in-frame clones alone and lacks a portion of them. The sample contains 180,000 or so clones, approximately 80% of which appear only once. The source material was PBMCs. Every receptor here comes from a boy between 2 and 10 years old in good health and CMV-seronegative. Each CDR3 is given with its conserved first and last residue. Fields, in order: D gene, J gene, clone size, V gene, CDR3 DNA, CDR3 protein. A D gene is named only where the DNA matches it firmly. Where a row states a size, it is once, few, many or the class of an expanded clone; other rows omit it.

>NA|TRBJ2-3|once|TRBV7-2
TGTGCCAGCAGCTTGCTCCAGGGGTGGGATACGCAGTATTTT
CASSLLQGWDTQYF
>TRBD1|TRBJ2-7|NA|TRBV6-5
TGTGCCAGCAGTCCTACGACAGGGGTCAGGAGGCAGTACTTC
CASSPTTGVRRQYF
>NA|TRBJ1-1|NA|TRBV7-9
TGTGCCGGCGGGTCGAACACTGAAGCTTTCTTT
CAGGSNTEAFF
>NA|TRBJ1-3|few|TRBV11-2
TGTGCCAGCAGCACAATTACAGGGTCTTCTGGAAACACCATATATTTT
CASSTITGSSGNTIYF
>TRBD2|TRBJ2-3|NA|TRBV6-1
TGTGCCAGCAGTGGAACTAGCGGGGGGACCGCAGATACGCAGTATTTT
CASSGTSGGTADTQYF
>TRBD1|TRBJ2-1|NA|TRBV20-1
TGCAGGACAGGGCTCGACAATGAGCAGTTCTTC
CRTGLDNEQFF
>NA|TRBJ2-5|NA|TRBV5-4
TGTGCCAGCAGCACTTTTGCGGGTTCACAAGAGACCCAGTACTTC
CASSTFAGSQETQYF
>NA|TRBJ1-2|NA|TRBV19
TGTGCCAGTAGTATTATCAGTGCGGGGCTTTATGGCTACACCTTC
CASSIISAGLYGYTF
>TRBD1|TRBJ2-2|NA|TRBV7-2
TGTGCCAGCAGCGGACAGGGTAGTTTCACAGGGGAGCTGTTTTTT
CASSGQGSFTGELFF
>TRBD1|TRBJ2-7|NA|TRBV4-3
TGCGCCAGCAGCCTTCCCCGGGACAGCCGATTC
CASSLPRDSRF
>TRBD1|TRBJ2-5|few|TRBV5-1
TGCGCCAGCAGCCCCCGGGACAGGGGTCAAGAGACCCAGTACTTC
CASSPRDRGQETQYF
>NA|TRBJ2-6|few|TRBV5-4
TGTGCCAGCAGCTTTTCCGTTCGGTCCTCTGGGGCCAACGTCCTGACTTTC
CASSFSVRSSGANVLTF
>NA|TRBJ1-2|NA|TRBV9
TGTGCCAGCAGCTCCGTTAGACATGGTAATGGCTACACCTTC
CASSSVRHGNGYTF
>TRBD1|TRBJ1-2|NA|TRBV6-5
TGTGCCAGCAGTTACGGACAGGGGCTCTATGGCTACACCTTC
CASSYGQGLYGYTF
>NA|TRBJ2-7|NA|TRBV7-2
TGTGCCAGCAGCCCTACAGGGTTGCTCTACGAGCAGTACTTC
CASSPTGLLYEQYF
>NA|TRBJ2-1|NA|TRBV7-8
TGTGCCAGCAGCTTAGCTAGCTCCTACAATGAGCAGTTCTTC
CASSLASSYNEQFF
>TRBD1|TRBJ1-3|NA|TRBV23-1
TGCGCCAGCAGTCAATCTCTCGGGACAGGGGTACGAAACACCATATATTTT
CASSQSLGTGVRNTIYF
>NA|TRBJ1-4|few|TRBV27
TGTGCCAGCAGCCACACAGGAATTGATAATGAAAAACTGTTTTTT
CASSHTGIDNEKLFF
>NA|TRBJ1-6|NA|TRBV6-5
TGTGCCAGCACCCGCCCGGGTTCACCCCTCCACTTT
CASTRPGSPLHF
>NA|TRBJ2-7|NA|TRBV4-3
TGCGCCAGCAGCCAAAGCGCGGGGGCGGGGTACGAGCAGTACTTC
CASSQSAGAGYEQYF
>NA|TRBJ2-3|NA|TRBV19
TGTGCCAGTAGTATCCAATCCACAGATACGCAGTATTTT
CASSIQSTDTQYF
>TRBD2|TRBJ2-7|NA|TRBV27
TGTGCCAGCAGTTTCACCGGACTAGCGGGGGGGAGGTACGAGCAGTACTTC
CASSFTGLAGGRYEQYF
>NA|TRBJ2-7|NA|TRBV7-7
TGTGCTAGCAGCTTGGACATATCCTACGAGCAGTACTTC
CASSLDISYEQYF
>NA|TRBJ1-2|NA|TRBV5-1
TGCGCCAGCAGCTTGGAGGGGCGTGGCTACACCTTC
CASSLEGRGYTF
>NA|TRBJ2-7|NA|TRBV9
TGTGCCAGCAGCGGGGGGGGGACACTCTACGAGCAGTACTTC
CASSGGGTLYEQYF
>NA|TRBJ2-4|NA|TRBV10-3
TGTGCCACCAGGGACACCCGAGCCAAAAACATTCAGTACTTC
CATRDTRAKNIQYF
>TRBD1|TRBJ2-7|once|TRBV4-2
TGTGCCAGCAGCCCCCCGTGGGGGACAGGGGGCCACGAGCAGTACTTC
CASSPPWGTGGHEQYF
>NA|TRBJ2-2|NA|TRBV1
TGCACCAGCAGCACAAGAGGCACCGGGGAGCTGTTTTTT
CTSSTRGTGELFF
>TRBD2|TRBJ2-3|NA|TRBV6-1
TGTGCCAGCAGTGAGGCTTTAGCGGGGTTTACTAGCACAGATACGCAGTATTTT
CASSEALAGFTSTDTQYF
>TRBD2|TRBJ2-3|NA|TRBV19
TGTGCCAGTAGTGTATTGACTAGCGCATCCACAGATACGCAGTATTTT
CASSVLTSASTDTQYF
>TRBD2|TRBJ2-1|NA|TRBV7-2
TGTGCCAGCAGCTTACTAGCGGCCGCACTGAGAAATGAGCAGTTCTTC
CASSLLAAALRNEQFF
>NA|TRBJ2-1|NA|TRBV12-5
TGTGCTAGTGGTTTGGTGGGCGATGAGCAGTTCTTC
CASGLVGDEQFF
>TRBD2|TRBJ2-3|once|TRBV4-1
TGCGCCAGCAGCCAAGGACTAGCGGGGGGAGATACGCAGTATTTT
CASSQGLAGGDTQYF
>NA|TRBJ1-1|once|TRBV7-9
TGTGCCAGCAGCCCGAGCGGGGCCACTGAAGCTTTCTTT
CASSPSGATEAFF
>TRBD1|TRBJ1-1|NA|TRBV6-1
TGTGCCAGCAGTTTTACAGGGGTCACTGAAGCTTTCTTT
CASSFTGVTEAFF
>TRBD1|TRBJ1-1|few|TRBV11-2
TGTGCCAGCAGCCCCCCAACAGGGGGCGGTTATAACACTGAAGCTTTCTTT
CASSPPTGGGYNTEAFF
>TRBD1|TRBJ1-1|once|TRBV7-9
TGTGCCAGCAGCTTAAGGGACAGGGAAGCTTTCTTT
CASSLRDREAFF
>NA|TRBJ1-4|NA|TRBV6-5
TGTGCCAGCAGTTACTCACTTCCTCCGAATGAAAAACTGTTTTTT
CASSYSLPPNEKLFF
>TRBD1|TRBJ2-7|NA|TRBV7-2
TGTGCCAGCAGCTTACAGGGGGCGCCCCACGAGCAGTACTTC
CASSLQGAPHEQYF
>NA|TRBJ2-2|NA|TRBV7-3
TGTGCCAGCAGCTTAACGTACAGGGCGATGATAGGGAACACCGGGGAGCTGTTTTTT
CASSLTYRAMIGNTGELFF
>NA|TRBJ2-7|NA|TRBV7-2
TGTGCCAGCAGCTTAGGGCCCATCCTCGAGCAGTACTTC
CASSLGPILEQYF
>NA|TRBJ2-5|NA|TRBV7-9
TGTTCCAGCAGCTCCCCGGACGGGAGAGAGACCCAGTACTTC
CSSSSPDGRETQYF
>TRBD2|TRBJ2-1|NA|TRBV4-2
TGTGCCAGCAGCCAGGCTCCCAGCTCCGGGGGGAATGAGCAGTTCTTC
CASSQAPSSGGNEQFF
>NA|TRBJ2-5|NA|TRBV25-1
TGTGCCAGCAGTGACTTGTCGGGTGGAAAAGAGACCCAGTACTTC
CASSDLSGGKETQYF
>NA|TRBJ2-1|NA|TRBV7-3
TGTGCCAGCAGCTCCGCGGATCGGTCGGGTGAGCAGTTCTTC
CASSSADRSGEQFF
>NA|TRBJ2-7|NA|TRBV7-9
TGTTCCAGCAGCTTAGGTCTCGAGCAGTACTTC
CSSSLGLEQYF
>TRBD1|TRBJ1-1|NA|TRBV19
TGTGCCAGTAGTATCGGACAGGGGGGCACTGAAGCTTTCTTT
CASSIGQGGTEAFF
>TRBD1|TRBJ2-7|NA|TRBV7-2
TGTGCCAGCGGATCTCGGACAGGGAACGAGCAGTACTTC
CASGSRTGNEQYF
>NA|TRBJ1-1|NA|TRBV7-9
TGTGCCAGCAGCTTAAGCTTCAGGGAAGCTCAGGACACTGAAGCTTTCTTT
CASSLSFREAQDTEAFF
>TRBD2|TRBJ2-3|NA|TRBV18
TGTGCCAGCTCACCACTAGCGGGGGGCACAGATACGCAGTATTTT
CASSPLAGGTDTQYF
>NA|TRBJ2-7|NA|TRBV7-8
TGTGCCAGCAGTCTGCTACCAGGGGTATACGAGCAGTACTTC
CASSLLPGVYEQYF
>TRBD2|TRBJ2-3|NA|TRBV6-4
TGTGCCAGAGGACTAGCGGGGGGTCTTTCCCCGACTCCTAGCACAGATACGCAGTATTTT
CARGLAGGLSPTPSTDTQYF
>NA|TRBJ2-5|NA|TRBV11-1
TGTGCCAGCAGCTTAGCGGTATCGGGGAGGGAGACCCAGTACTTC
CASSLAVSGRETQYF
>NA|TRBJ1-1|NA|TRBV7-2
TGTGCCAGCAGCTTTGGGCAGATGAACACTGAAGCTTTCTTT
CASSFGQMNTEAFF
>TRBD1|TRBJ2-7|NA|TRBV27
TGTGCCAGCAGACCTCCCGGGACAGTCCTTTACGAGCAGTACTTC
CASRPPGTVLYEQYF
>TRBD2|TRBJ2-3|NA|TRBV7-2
TGTGCCAGCAGCGAAATCCCGGGACTAGCGGTTGCAGATACGCAGTATTTT
CASSEIPGLAVADTQYF
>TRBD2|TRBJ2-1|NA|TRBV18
TGTGCCAGCTCACCAAGGAGGAGCGGGAGGGGCAATGAGCAGTTCTTC
CASSPRRSGRGNEQFF
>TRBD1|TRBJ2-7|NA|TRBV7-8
TGTGCCAACGTGGGCAGGGGGTACGAGCAGTACTTC
CANVGRGYEQYF